These 10 T cell receptor beta chains were sequenced from one sample in a study of naive and memory T cell subsets. Study conclusions and caveats: Naive repertoires, especially CD8, held a few larger clonotypes, possibly memory cells re-expressing CD45RA.

Antigens for these TCRs are unknown. Both TRBC1 and TRBC2 were covered by a beta constant-region primer of two equimolar oligonucleotides. Nested alpha and beta constant-region primers with the SP2 primer drove four PCR rounds on ligated cDNA. Each CDR3 protein is one row after TCRdb ran MiXCR on the UMI-ligation and nested PCR reads. The repertoire holds about 160,000 distinct CDR3 sequences, approximately 22% seen once, with 0.085% to 0.11% in the top ten. The sample comprised naive CD4+ T cells from blood. The receptors shown here come from a human donor in good health.

This chain joins TRBV11-3 and TRBJ2-1; D is uncertain. The CDR3 loop spans 12 amino acids. The V end lost 4 bases, the J end lost 5 bases, and 6 bases lay between the germline ends. In germline, CDR1 is SGHNT, CDR2 YENEEA. This CDR3 is CASSSRDNEQFF. In nucleotides, the CDR3 is TGTGCCAGCAGCTCCCGGGACAATGAGCAGTTCTTC. Drawing the rest from reference TRBV11-3 and TRBJ2-1, the complete variable domain is EAGVVQSPRYKIIEKKQPVAFWCNPISGHNTLYWYLQNLGQGPELLIRYENEEAVDDSQLPKDRFSAERLKGVDSTLKIQPAELGDSAVYLCASSSRDNEQFFGPGTRLTVL.

V is TRBV20-1 and J is TRBJ1-5; the match to TRBD1 covers 9 bases. CDR3 length: 17 residues. Germline-derived CDR1 and CDR2 are DFQATT and SNEGSKA (reference sequence). With V trimmed by 6 bases and J by 0 bases, 12 bases remained unmatched. The CDR3 DNA is TGCAGTGCCACCGAGGGGACAGGGCCTTATAGCAATCAGCCCCAGCATTTT. Amino acids: CSATEGTGPYSNQPQHF.

The chain employs TRBV7-2 and TRBJ2-7, with D tentatively TRBD1 (5 bases). Trimming removed 4 bases from V and 7 bases from J, with 17 bases in between. The CDR3 has 14 residues. CDR1 and CDR2 (germline): SGHTA, FQGNSA. Here the CDR3 reads CASSSRQGLGEQYF. Written as DNA, the CDR3 is TGTGCCAGCAGCTCAAGGCAGGGTTTGGGGGAGCAGTACTTC. Using reference TRBV7-2 and TRBJ2-7 for the parts outside the CDR3, the full variable domain is GAGVSQSPSNKVTEKGKDVELRCDPISGHTALYWYRQSLGQGLEFLIYFQGNSAPDKSGLPSDRFSAERTGGSVSTLTIQRTQQEDSAVYLCASSSRQGLGEQYFGPGTRLTVT.

The chain carries TRBV5-1 and TRBJ1-2; D unresolved. The CDR3 contains 13 residues. Trimming pared 3 bases from V and 4 bases from J, leaving 10 bases between. Germline V lookup: CDR1 SGHRS, CDR2 YFSETQ. CDR3: CASSYGFPYGYTF. CDR3 sequence (DNA): TGCGCCAGCAGCTACGGATTCCCCTATGGCTACACCTTC.

This clonotype was seen ten or more times. The chain is built from TRBV28 and TRBJ2-4; D call uncertain. CDR3 size: 15 residues. Germline V gene lookup returns CDR1 MDHEN and CDR2 SYDVKM. V shed 1 base and J shed 4 bases, with 11 bases lying between them. The CDR3 DNA reads as TGTGCCAGCAGTTTATACCCAGAGACTAAAAACATTCAGTACTTC. This sequence encodes CASSLYPETKNIQYF.

Only a few counts were recorded for this clonotype. The chain has TRBV28 and TRBJ1-5; weak D call: TRBD1 (6 bases). V was shortened by 2 bases and J by 4 bases, with 9 bases between the two germline ends. Per germline, CDR1 MDHEN and CDR2 SYDVKM. The CDR3 is made up of 14 amino acids. The CDR3: CASSLGGWNQPQHF. The CDR3 bases are TGTGCCAGCAGTTTAGGGGGCTGGAATCAGCCCCAGCATTTT.

This chain connects TRBV7-2 to TRBJ2-7; D tentatively fits TRBD1 or TRBD2 (5 bases each). In germline, CDR1 is SGHTA, CDR2 FQGNSA. The V end was cut by 1 base, the J end by 3 bases, with 16 bases between. There are 16 residues in the CDR3. The CDR3 sequence is CASSLDGTSVFYEQYF. CDR3 sequence (DNA): TGTGCCAGCAGCTTAGACGGGACCTCTGTTTTCTACGAGCAGTACTTC.

The rearrangement links TRBV6-2 or TRBV6-3 to TRBJ1-5, with 8 bases aligning to TRBD1. V dropped 6 bases and J dropped 1; count of bases not matched to a gene: 8. The CDR3 contains 16 residues. The germline CDR1 and CDR2 sequences are MNHEY and SVGEGT. The CDR3 loop reads CASSPRGRGSNQPQHF. CDR3 coding DNA: TGTGCCAGCAGCCCCAGGGGGCGCGGAAGCAATCAGCCCCAGCATTTT.

The chain joins TRBV19 to TRBJ1-1, with a tentative D call TRBD1 (6 bases). V was trimmed by 5 bases and J by 0 bases, leaving 25 bases between them. The CDR3 length is 19 residues. In germline, CDR1 is LNHDA, CDR2 SQIVND (reference sequence). In DNA, the CDR3 is TGTGCCAGTAGTTCGAGTCTTAGTAGAGGGGGGCTTTTGAACACTGAAGCTTTCTTT. This codes for CASSSSLSRGGLLNTEAFF.

V usage is TRBV6-5 and J usage is TRBJ2-7, with 8 positions matching TRBD2. With V trimmed by 6 bases and J by 7 bases, 8 bases remained unmatched. The germline gives CDR1 MNHEY, CDR2 SVGAGI. This CDR3 has 13 amino acids. The CDR3 loop is CASRPGRAGEQYF. The CDR3 nucleotides read TGTGCCAGCAGACCCGGGAGGGCCGGGGAGCAGTACTTC.